Listed below are T cell receptor beta chains from one sample, sequenced in a study of identical twins. TCRdb re-derived calls from the 5' RACE reads in MiXCR, one entry per CDR3 protein. The table shows 200,000 to 250,000 distinct CDR3 sequences, with 5.5% to 8% occurring only once. In addition, the sample was reused for a study of yellow fever vaccine responses in identical twins.

The sample comprised memory (CD45RO+) T cells sorted from blood. The receptor set was obtained from a woman in her late teens or twenties in good health. Both conserved end residues are part of each CDR3. D genes are given only for firm matches. Not all rows give a size; the values are once, few, many and, for expanded clones, a class.

clone_size	cdr3_length	v_call	j_call	d_call	cdr3_aa	cdr3_nt
.	15	TRBV7-6	TRBJ2-2	TRBD2	CASSLITSGTGELFF	TGTGCCAGCAGCCTGATTACTAGCGGCACCGGGGAGCTGTTTTTT
.	13	TRBV4-2	TRBJ2-3	.	CASSPTSPDTQYF	TGTGCCAGCAGCCCGACTAGTCCAGATACGCAGTATTTT
.	14	TRBV7-3	TRBJ2-2	.	CAGAEGPNTGELFF	TGTGCCGGTGCGGAGGGACCGAACACCGGGGAGCTGTTTTTT
.	14	TRBV7-9	TRBJ2-1	.	CASSSTGVSSEQFF	TGTGCCAGCAGCTCCACTGGGGTTTCTTCTGAGCAGTTCTTC
.	15	TRBV5-1	TRBJ2-1	TRBD1	CASSRQGQGSNEQFF	TGCGCCAGCAGTCGTCAAGGACAGGGCAGCAATGAGCAGTTCTTC
many	19	TRBV4-1	TRBJ2-1	TRBD2	CASSPRGLAGGSGEDEQFF	TGCGCCAGCAGCCCCCGAGGACTAGCGGGAGGTTCCGGGGAGGATGAGCAGTTCTTC
.	13	TRBV20-1	TRBJ1-1	.	CSASQGVNTEAFF	TGCAGTGCTTCCCAGGGAGTGAACACTGAAGCTTTCTTT
.	17	TRBV3-1	TRBJ2-3	.	CASSPFLDLTGGDTQYF	TGTGCCAGCAGTCCCTTTCTGGATTTGACCGGAGGAGATACGCAGTATTTT
many	13	TRBV5-1	TRBJ1-1	.	CASSRNGNTEAFF	TGCGCCAGCAGCCGGAATGGGAACACTGAAGCTTTCTTT
.	13	TRBV7-8	TRBJ1-1	.	CASSRSEWFEAFF	TGTGCCAGCAGCAGGTCCGAGTGGTTTGAAGCTTTCTTT
few	15	TRBV20-1	TRBJ2-1	TRBD2	CSARDFRGRIDEQFF	TGCAGTGCTAGAGATTTCCGCGGGAGGATCGATGAGCAGTTCTTC
many	15	TRBV5-1	TRBJ2-2	TRBD1	CASSSAGTGTGELFF	TGCGCCAGCAGCTCTGCCGGGACAGGGACCGGGGAGCTGTTTTTT
.	14	TRBV7-2	TRBJ2-7	.	CASSLISPSYEQYF	TGTGCCAGCAGCTTAATTTCCCCCTCCTACGAGCAGTACTTC
.	14	TRBV24-1	TRBJ2-5	.	CATSDFGTGETQYF	TGTGCCACCAGTGATTTCGGTACGGGAGAGACCCAGTACTTC
.	14	TRBV7-8	TRBJ2-5	TRBD2	CASSQRGYQETQYF	TGTGCCAGCAGCCAGCGGGGGTACCAAGAGACCCAGTACTTC
many	15	TRBV12-3/TRBV12-4	TRBJ2-3	.	CASSLLTAYADTQYF	TGTGCCAGCAGTTTATTGACAGCCTACGCAGATACGCAGTATTTT